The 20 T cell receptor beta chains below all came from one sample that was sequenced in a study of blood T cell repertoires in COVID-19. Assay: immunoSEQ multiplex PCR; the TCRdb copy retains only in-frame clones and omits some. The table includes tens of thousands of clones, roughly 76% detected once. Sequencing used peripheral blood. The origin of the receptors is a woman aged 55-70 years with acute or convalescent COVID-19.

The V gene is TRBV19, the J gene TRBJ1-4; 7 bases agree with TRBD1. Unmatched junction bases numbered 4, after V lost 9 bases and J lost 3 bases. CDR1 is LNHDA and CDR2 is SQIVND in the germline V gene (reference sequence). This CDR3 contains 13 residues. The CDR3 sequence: CASVGQSNEKLFF. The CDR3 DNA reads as TGTGCCAGCGTGGGACAGTCTAATGAAAAACTGTTTTTT.

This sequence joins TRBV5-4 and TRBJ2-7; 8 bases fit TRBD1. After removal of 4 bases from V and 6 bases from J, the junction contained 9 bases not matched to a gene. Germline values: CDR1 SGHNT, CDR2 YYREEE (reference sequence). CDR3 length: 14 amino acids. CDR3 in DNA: TGTGCCAGCAGCGCCGGCGGACAGGGCTCCGAGCAGTACTTC. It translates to CASSAGGQGSEQYF.

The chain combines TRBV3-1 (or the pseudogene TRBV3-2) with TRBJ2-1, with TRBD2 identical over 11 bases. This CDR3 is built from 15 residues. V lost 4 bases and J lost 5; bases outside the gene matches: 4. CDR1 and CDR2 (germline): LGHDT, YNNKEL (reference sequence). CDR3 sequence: CASSPLGLADNEQFF. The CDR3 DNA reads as TGTGCCAGCAGCCCCTTGGGACTAGCGGACAATGAGCAGTTCTTC.

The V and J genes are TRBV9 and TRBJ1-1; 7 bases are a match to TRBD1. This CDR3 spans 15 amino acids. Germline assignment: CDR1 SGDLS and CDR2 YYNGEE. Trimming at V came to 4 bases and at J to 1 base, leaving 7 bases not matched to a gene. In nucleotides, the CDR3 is TGTGCCAGCAGCCGTAGGACAGGCAGGAACACTGAAGCTTTCTTT. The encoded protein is CASSRRTGRNTEAFF.

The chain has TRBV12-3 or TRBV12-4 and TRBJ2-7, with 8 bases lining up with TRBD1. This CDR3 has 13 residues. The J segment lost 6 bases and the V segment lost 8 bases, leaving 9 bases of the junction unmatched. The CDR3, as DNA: TGTGCCAGCGCCTCCTCAGGGGGCCGCGAGCAGTACTTC. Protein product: CASASSGGREQYF.

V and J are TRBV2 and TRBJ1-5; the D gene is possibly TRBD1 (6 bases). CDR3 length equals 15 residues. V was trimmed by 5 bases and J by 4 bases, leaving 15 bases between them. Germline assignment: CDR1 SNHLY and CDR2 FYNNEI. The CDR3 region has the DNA TGTGCCAGCAGTAGGACAGCTCAAATAAATCAGCCCCAGCATTTT. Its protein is CASSRTAQINQPQHF.

The CDR3 nucleotides read TGTGCCAGCAGCTCCTCCGGGACTAGCGGGAGTGGCGAGCAGTACTTC. Translated: CASSSSGTSGSGEQYF. The chain is built from TRBV11-2 and TRBJ2-7; TRBD2 aligns across 14 bases. This CDR3 is built from 16 residues. CDR1 SGHAT and CDR2 FQNNGV come from the germline V gene. Trimming at V came to 4 bases and at J to 6 bases, leaving 8 bases not matched to a gene.

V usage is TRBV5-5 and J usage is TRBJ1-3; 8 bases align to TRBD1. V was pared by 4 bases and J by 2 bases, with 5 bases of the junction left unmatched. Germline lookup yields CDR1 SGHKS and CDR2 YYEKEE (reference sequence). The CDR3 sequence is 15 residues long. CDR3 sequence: CASSPVTGAGNTIYF. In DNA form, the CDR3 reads TGTGCCAGCAGCCCGGTGACAGGGGCTGGAAACACCATATATTTT. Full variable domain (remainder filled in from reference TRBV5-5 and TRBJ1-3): DAGVTQSPTHLIKTRGQQVTLRCSPISGHKSVSWYQQVLGQGPQFIFQYYEKEERGRGNFPDRFSARQFPNYSSELNVNALLLGDSALYLCASSPVTGAGNTIYFGEGSWLTVV.

The CDR3 bases are TGTGCCAGCAGCCCTCCGGGGGGGATGAGTACCGGGGAGCTGTTTTTT. Encoded protein: CASSPPGGMSTGELFF. The V gene is TRBV9, the J gene TRBJ2-2; 8 bases match TRBD2. After removal of 4 bases from V and 5 bases from J, the junction contained 10 bases not matched to a gene. The CDR3 extends over 16 amino acids. Germline V gene lookup returns CDR1 SGDLS and CDR2 YYNGEE.

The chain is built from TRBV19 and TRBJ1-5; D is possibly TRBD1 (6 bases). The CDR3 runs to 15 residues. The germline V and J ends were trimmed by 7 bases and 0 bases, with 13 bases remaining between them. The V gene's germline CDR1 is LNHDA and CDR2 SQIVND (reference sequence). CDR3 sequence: CASTWTANSNQPQHF. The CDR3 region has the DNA TGTGCCAGTACTTGGACAGCTAATAGCAATCAGCCCCAGCATTTT.

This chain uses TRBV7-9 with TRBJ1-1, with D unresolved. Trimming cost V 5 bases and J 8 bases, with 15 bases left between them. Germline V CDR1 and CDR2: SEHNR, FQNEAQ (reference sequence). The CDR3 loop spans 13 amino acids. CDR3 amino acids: CASSPSSVGEAFF. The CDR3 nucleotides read TGTGCCAGCAGCCCCAGTTCTGTCGGGGAAGCTTTCTTT.

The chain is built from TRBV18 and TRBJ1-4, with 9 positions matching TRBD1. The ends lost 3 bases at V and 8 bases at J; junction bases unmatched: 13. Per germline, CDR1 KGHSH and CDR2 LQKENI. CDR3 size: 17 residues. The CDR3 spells CASSPRGQGRREEKLFF. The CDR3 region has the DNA TGTGCCAGCTCACCCAGAGGACAGGGGAGGAGAGAGGAAAAACTGTTTTTT.

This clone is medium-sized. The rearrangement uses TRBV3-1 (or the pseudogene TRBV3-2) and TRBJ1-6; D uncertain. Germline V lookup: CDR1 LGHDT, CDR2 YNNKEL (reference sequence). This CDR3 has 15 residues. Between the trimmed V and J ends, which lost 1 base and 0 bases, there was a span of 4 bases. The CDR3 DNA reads TGTGCCAGCAGCCAAGGCAGCTCCTATAATTCACCCCTCCACTTT. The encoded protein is CASSQGSSYNSPLHF.

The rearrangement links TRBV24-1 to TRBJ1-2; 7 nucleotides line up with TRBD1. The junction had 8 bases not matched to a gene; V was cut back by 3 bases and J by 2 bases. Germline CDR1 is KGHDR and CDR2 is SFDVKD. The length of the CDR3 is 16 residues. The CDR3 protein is CATSDPQQGQNYGYTF. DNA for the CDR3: TGTGCCACCAGTGATCCCCAACAGGGGCAGAACTATGGCTACACCTTC.

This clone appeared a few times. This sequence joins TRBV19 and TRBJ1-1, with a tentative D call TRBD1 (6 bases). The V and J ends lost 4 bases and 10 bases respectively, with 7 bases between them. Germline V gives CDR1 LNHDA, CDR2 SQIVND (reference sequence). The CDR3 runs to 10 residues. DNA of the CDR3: TGTGCCAGTAGTAGGGGGCGAGCTTTCTTT. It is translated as CASSRGRAFF.

The CDR3 region has the DNA TGTGCCAGCAGCTACTATGGGACTAGCGGGACCGGCACCGGGGAGCTGTTTTTT. Translation gives CASSYYGTSGTGTGELFF. The chain links TRBV13 to TRBJ2-2; TRBD2 agrees at 13 bases. Germline loops: CDR1 PRHDT, CDR2 FYEKMQ (reference sequence). The CDR3 contains 18 residues. The J segment lost 4 bases and the V segment lost 4 bases, leaving 9 bases of the junction unmatched.

The CDR3 DNA is TGTGCCAGCAGCTTTCTTGTGAACACTGAAGCTTTCTTT. Amino acid sequence: CASSFLVNTEAFF. The chain uses TRBV5-5 and TRBJ1-1, with D hard to call. The CDR3 consists of 13 residues. Germline CDR1 and CDR2: SGHKS and YYEKEE (reference sequence). The V end was cut by 2 bases, the J end by 0 bases, with 5 bases between.

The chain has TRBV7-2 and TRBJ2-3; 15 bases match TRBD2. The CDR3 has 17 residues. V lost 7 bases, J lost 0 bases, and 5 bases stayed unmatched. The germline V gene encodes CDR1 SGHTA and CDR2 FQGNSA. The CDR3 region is CASTPGTSGGSTDTQYF. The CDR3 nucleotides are TGTGCCAGCACCCCTGGGACTAGCGGGGGGAGCACAGATACGCAGTATTTT. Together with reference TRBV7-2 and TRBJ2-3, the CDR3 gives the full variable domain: GAGVSQSPSNKVTEKGKDVELRCDPISGHTALYWYRQSLGQGLEFLIYFQGNSAPDKSGLPSDRFSAERTGGSVSTLTIQRTQQEDSAVYLCASTPGTSGGSTDTQYFGPGTRLTVL.

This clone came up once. The CDR3 region has the DNA TGCGCCAGCAGCTTGGCTTACACAGATACGCAGTATTTT. It translates to CASSLAYTDTQYF. V gene TRBV5-1 combines with J gene TRBJ2-3; D not resolved. The CDR3 extends over 13 amino acids. V lost 0 bases and J 2 bases, leaving 4 bases between the germline ends. Germline lookup yields CDR1 SGHRS and CDR2 YFSETQ.

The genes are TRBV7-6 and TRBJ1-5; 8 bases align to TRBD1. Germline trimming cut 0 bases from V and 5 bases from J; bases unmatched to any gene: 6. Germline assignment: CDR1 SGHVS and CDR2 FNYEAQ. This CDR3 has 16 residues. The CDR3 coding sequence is TGTGCCAGCAGCTTAGCGCCTGCAGGGGGCTATCAGCCCCAGCATTTT. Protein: CASSLAPAGGYQPQHF.